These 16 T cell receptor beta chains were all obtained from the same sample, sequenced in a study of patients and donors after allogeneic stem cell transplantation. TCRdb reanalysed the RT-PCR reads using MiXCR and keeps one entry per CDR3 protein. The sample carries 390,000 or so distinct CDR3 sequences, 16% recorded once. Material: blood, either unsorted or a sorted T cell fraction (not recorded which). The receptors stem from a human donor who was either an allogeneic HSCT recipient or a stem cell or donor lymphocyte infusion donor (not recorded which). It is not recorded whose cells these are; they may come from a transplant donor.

The CDR3 DNA sequence: TGTGCCAGCAGTGAAAGGAGGCAGGAAGCTTTCTTT. The encoded protein is CASSERRQEAFF. The chain employs TRBV6-1 and TRBJ1-1; D remains ambiguous. V shed 2 bases and J shed 8 bases, with 9 bases lying between them. Germline V gene data show CDR1 as MNHNS and CDR2 as SASEGT. This CDR3 spans 12 amino acids.

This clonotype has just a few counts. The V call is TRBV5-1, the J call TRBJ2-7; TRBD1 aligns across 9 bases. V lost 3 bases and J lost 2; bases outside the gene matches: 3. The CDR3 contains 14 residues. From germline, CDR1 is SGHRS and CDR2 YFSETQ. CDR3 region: CASSWGTGTYEQYF. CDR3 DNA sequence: TGCGCCAGCAGCTGGGGGACAGGGACCTACGAGCAGTACTTC.

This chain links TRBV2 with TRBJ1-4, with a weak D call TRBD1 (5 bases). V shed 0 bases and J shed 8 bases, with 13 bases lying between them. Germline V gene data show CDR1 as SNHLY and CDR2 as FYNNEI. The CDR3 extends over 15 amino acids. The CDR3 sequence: CASSEAGAPREKLFF. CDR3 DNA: TGTGCCAGCAGTGAAGCCGGGGCCCCTCGGGAAAAACTGTTTTTT. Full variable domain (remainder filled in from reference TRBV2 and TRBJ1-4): EPEVTQTPSHQVTQMGQEVILRCVPISNHLYFYWYRQILGQKVEFLVSFYNNEISEKSEIFDDQFSVERPDGSNFTLKIRSTKLEDSAMYFCASSEAGAPREKLFFGSGTQLSVL.

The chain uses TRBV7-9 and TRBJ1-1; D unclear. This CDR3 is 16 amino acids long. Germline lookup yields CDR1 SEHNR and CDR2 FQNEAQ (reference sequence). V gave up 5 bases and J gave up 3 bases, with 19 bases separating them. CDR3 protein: CASSPGTRAPDTEAFF. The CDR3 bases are TGTGCCAGCAGCCCAGGCACCCGGGCCCCTGACACTGAAGCTTTCTTT.

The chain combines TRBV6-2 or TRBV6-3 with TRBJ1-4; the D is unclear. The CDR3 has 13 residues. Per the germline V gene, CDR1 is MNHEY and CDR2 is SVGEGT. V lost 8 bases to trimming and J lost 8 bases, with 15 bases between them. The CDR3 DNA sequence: TGTGCCAGCGGGCGTCAAATGCCAGAAAAACTGTTTTTT. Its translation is CASGRQMPEKLFF.

The CDR3 coding sequence is TGTGCCAGCAGCCAGCCCACCGGGACAGGGGGAAACACCATATATTTT. Its translation: CASSQPTGTGGNTIYF. This chain links TRBV3-1 with TRBJ1-3; 9 positions agree with TRBD1. V gave up 3 bases and J gave up 4 bases; unmatched junction bases: 7. CDR3 length: 16 residues. Looked up from germline, CDR1 is LGHDT and CDR2 is YNNKEL (reference sequence).

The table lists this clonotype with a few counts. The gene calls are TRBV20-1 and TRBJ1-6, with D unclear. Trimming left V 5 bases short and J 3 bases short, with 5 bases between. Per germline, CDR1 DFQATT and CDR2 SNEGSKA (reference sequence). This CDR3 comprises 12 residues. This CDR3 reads CSAADYNSPLHF. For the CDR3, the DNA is TGCAGTGCTGCAGACTATAATTCACCCCTCCACTTT.

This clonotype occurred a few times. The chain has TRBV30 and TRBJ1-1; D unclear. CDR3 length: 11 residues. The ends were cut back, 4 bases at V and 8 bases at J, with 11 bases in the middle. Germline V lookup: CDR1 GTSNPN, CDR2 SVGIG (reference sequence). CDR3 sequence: CAWKLNGEAFF. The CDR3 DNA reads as TGTGCCTGGAAGTTGAACGGAGAAGCTTTCTTT.

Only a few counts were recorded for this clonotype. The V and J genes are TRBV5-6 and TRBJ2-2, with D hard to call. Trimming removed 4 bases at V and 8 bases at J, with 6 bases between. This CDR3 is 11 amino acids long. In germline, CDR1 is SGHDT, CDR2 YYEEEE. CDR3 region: CASSRKGELFF. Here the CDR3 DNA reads TGTGCCAGCAGCAGGAAAGGGGAGCTGTTTTTT.

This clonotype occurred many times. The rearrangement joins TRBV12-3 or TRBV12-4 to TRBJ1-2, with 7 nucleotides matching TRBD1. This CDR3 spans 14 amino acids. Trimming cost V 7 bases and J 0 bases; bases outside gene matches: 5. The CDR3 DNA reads TGTGCCAGCATCCATACAGGGGCTAACTATGGCTACACCTTC. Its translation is CASIHTGANYGYTF.

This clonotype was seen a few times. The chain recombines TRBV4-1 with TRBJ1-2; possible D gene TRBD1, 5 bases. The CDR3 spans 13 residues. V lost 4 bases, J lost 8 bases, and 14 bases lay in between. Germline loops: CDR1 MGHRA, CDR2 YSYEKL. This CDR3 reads CASSRPGTEGYTF. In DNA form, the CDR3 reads TGCGCCAGCAGCCGTCCGGGGACGGAGGGCTACACCTTC.

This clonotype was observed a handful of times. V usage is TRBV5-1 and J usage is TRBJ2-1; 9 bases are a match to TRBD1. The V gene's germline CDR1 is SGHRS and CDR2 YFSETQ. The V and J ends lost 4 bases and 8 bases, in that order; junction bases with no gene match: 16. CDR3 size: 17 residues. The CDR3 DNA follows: TGCGCCAGCAGCCCCCTCCATCCGGGACAGGGAACTCATGAGCAGTTCTTC. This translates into CASSPLHPGQGTHEQFF.

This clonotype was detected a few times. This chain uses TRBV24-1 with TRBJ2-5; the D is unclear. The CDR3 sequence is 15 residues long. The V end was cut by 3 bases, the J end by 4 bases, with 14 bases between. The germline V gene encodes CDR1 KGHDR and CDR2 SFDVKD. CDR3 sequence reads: CATSDPTGMIETQYF. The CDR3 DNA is TGTGCCACCAGTGATCCGACGGGTATGATAGAGACCCAGTACTTC.

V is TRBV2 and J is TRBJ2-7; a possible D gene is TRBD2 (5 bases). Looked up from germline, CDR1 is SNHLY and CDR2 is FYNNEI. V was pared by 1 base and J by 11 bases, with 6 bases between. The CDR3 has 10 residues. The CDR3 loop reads CASSEEEEYF. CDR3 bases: TGTGCCAGCAGTGAAGAGGAGGAGTACTTC.

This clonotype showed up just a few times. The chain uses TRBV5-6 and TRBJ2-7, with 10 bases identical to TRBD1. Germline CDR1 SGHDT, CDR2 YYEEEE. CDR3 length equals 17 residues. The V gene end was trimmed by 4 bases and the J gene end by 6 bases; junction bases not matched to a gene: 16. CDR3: CASSGTNPGQGYSEQYF. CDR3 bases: TGTGCCAGCAGCGGGACTAACCCGGGACAGGGGTATAGCGAGCAGTACTTC.

The CDR3 reads CASSQDHPGAGNTIYF. In DNA, the CDR3 is TGCGCCAGCAGCCAAGATCACCCAGGGGCTGGAAACACCATATATTTT. The J gene is TRBJ1-3, the V gene TRBV4-1; D is perhaps TRBD1 (6 bases). V gave up 0 bases and J gave up 2 bases, with 11 bases separating them. The CDR3 is 16 residues long. CDR1 and CDR2 (germline): MGHRA, YSYEKL.